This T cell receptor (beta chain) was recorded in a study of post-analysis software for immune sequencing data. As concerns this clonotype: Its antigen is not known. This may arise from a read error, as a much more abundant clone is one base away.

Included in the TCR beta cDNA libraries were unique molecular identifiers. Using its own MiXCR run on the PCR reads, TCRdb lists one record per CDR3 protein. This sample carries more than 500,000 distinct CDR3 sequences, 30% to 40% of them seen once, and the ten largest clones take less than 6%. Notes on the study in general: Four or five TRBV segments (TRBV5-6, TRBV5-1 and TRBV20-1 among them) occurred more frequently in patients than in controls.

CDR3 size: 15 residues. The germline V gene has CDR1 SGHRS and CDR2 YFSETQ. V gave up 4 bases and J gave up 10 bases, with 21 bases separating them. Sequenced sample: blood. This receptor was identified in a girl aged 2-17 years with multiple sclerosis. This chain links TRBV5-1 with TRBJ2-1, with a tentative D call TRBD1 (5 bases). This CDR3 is CASSPSPDTSYEQFF. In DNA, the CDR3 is TGCGCCAGCAGCCCCTCACCGGACACCTCCTACGAGCAGTTCTTC. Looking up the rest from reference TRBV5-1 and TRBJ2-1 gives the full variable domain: KAGVTQTPRYLIKTRGQQVTLSCSPISGHRSVSWYQQTPGQGLQFLFEYFSETQRNKGNFPGRFSGRQFSNSRSEMNVSTLELGDSALYLCASSPSPDTSYEQFFGPGTRLTVL.